The clone carrying this TCR beta chain appeared a few times. Its antigen remains unknown. This entry comes from a study of T cells in Graves' hyperthyroidism and ophthalmopathy. General study points: The model forecast ophthalmopathy, anticipating it by a median about 6.5 months before onset.

Trimming removed 11 bases from V and 4 bases from J; junction bases left unmatched: 7. The CDR3 length is 12 residues. Germline V gene lookup returns CDR1 ENHRY and CDR2 SYGVKD. The hyperthyroidism patients had all been newly diagnosed, and their disease duration was under 2 months. Their ages ranged from 18 to 65 years. Template material for amplifying TCR beta CDR3 regions consisted of RNA transcripts. A first-round RT-PCR of the TCR CDR3 used the HTBI primer set. TCRdb processed the multiplex PCR reads anew with MiXCR; each CDR3 protein has one entry. This repertoire shows some 270,000 distinct CDR3 sequences, more than 10% found once; its top ten account for almost 8%.

The chain joins TRBV10-3 to TRBJ1-2; 7 nucleotides agree with TRBD1. Sequencing was done on a sample of blood. This clonotype originated in a woman aged 25 to 45 with Graves' hyperthyroidism that later progressed to Graves' ophthalmopathy. The CDR3 nucleotides read TGTGCCGCCAGGGGGGACCCCTATGGCTACACCTTC. The encoded protein is CAARGDPYGYTF.